The subject of this entry is one T cell receptor beta chain. Its antigen is as yet unknown. The junction departs from the called germline gene at one end, perhaps through a read error. This entry comes from a study of spatial heterogeneity in lung cancer. This CDR3 comprises 14 residues. In germline, CDR1 is MNHEY, CDR2 SVGEGT. Study-level findings and limits: Ubiquitous, expanded tumor-derived TCRs were more frequently observed in blood at resection than at follow-up.

The time point here: sample taken at primary tumor resection. Unsorted whole RNA of tumor, nontumor lung or frozen PBMC was sequenced. The donors comprised approximately 72 untreated early-stage non-small cell lung cancer patients. TCRdb used MiXCR to reprocess the 5' RACE reads, holding one entry per CDR3 protein. The sample lists about 26,000 distinct CDR3 sequences, around 13% seen once, with less than 30% in the top ten. The clonotype comes from a female donor with early-stage non-small cell lung cancer. The rearrangement links TRBV6-2 or TRBV6-3 to TRBJ2-2; D gene uncertain. Sequenced here: PBMCs, sampled at surgery. The CDR3 here is CGSSSPPRPGELFF. CDR3 DNA sequence: TGTGGCAGCAGTTCTCCTCCTAGGCCCGGGGAGCTGTTTTTT.